This TCR beta chain was profiled in a study of persistence of HIV-infected CD4 T cells. Note on this clone: Its specificity is unknown.

Germline V CDR1 and CDR2: SGHRS, YFSETQ. V gave up 2 bases and J gave up 4 bases, with 6 bases separating them. The CDR3 runs to 13 residues. The libraries were made with immunoSEQ version 4 in survey mode. Sequencing was performed with immunoSEQ multiplex PCR; in TCRdb, only in-frame clones are kept and a portion is missing. Of under 25,000 clones detected, approximately 65% appear once; the ten largest clones hold approximately 2%. The stimulus was an HIV-1 Gag 15-mer peptide pool, approximately 0.93 ug/peptide/mL. Sorting of responding CD4+ T cells relied on upregulated CD40 ligand together with CD69.

The sequences come from CD4+ T cells sorted from PBMCs after roughly 18-hour stimulation, collected from a patient who received antiretroviral therapy. The chain carries TRBV5-1 and TRBJ1-4; unclear D gene. The sequence came from an adult woman with HIV who was CMV-seropositive. The CDR3 sequence: CASSFARNEKLFF. The CDR3 DNA sequence: TGCGCCAGCAGCTTTGCCCGTAATGAAAAACTGTTTTTT.